The 20 T cell receptor beta chains in this list originate from one sample, sequenced in a study of shared clonotypes between healthy human individuals. Data came from immunoSEQ multiplex PCR; TCRdb stores just in-frame clones and leaves some out. The data show 450,000 to 700,000 clones, roughly 96% seen once. Naive CD8 populations comprised CD45RO-negative cells positively selected for CCR7, excluding terminally differentiated effector memory CD45RA+ cells. Input material: naive CD8+ T cells sorted from blood. These receptors were taken from a woman aged 25 to 45 in good health.

The rearrangement links TRBV19 to TRBJ1-5; D may be TRBD1 (6 bases). V was clipped by 0 bases and J by 6 bases, with 21 bases between them. Germline V gene data show CDR1 as LNHDA and CDR2 as SQIVND (reference sequence). The CDR3 is 18 amino acids. CDR3 sequence (DNA): TGTGCCAGTAGTATAGATGGGAGGTTTCGGGGGGCCGGTCAGCCCCAGCATTTT. Its translation: CASSIDGRFRGAGQPQHF.

This chain connects TRBV27 to TRBJ2-7; 10 nucleotides align to TRBD2. The CDR3 has 17 amino acids. The V and J ends lost 4 bases and 2 bases, in that order; junction bases with no gene match: 11. Germline V gene sequence: CDR1 MNHEY, CDR2 SMNVEV (reference sequence). The CDR3, as DNA: TGTGCCAGCAGTTCGATAAGGACTAGCGGAAACCCCTACGAGCAGTACTTC. Translation gives CASSSIRTSGNPYEQYF.

J is TRBJ2-7 and V is TRBV7-9; possible D gene TRBD2, 6 bases. Trimming pared 3 bases from V and 2 bases from J, leaving 17 bases between. Germline V gene sequence: CDR1 SEHNR, CDR2 FQNEAQ (reference sequence). The CDR3 has 16 residues. This CDR3 is CASSFADSGHAYEQYF. CDR3 DNA sequence: TGTGCCAGCAGCTTTGCCGATAGCGGCCACGCCTACGAGCAGTACTTC.

CDR3 loop: CASSRPTSGTYTDTQYF. CDR3 DNA sequence: TGTGCCAGCAGTCGACCAACTAGCGGGACTTACACAGATACGCAGTATTTT. The chain employs TRBV27 and TRBJ2-3; 10 bases align to TRBD2. The germline V gene has CDR1 MNHEY and CDR2 SMNVEV (reference sequence). CDR3 length: 17 amino acids. Trimming took 5 bases from V and 2 from J; bases not matched to a gene: 10.

CDR3 sequence reads: CASSLVTSGAYEQYF. The CDR3 bases are TGTGCCAGCAGCTTAGTTACTAGCGGGGCCTACGAGCAGTACTTC. The chain has TRBV11-3 and TRBJ2-7, with 10 bases matching TRBD2. Per germline, CDR1 SGHNT and CDR2 YENEEA. V lost 1 base, J lost 2 bases, and 2 bases stayed unmatched. CDR3 length: 15 residues.

The J gene is TRBJ2-3, the V gene TRBV7-6; 10 bases are a match to TRBD1. Germline V CDR1 and CDR2: SGHVS, FNYEAQ. The CDR3 sequence is 15 residues long. The V segment lost 3 bases and the J segment 4 bases; nucleotides outside the gene matches: 4. The CDR3 loop reads CASSLGQGLPDTQYF. In nucleotides, the CDR3 is TGTGCCAGCAGCTTGGGACAGGGGTTGCCAGATACGCAGTATTTT. The full variable domain, its missing parts supplied by reference TRBV7-6 and TRBJ2-3, is GAGVSQSPRYKVTKRGQDVALRCDPISGHVSLYWYRQALGQGPEFLTYFNYEAQQDKSGLPNDRFSAERPEGSISTLTIQRTEQRDSAMYRCASSLGQGLPDTQYFGPGTRLTVL.

The chain employs TRBV10-1 and TRBJ2-7, with 7 bases fitting TRBD2. This CDR3 has 13 amino acids. The germline gives CDR1 WNHNN, CDR2 SYGVQD (reference sequence). J gave up 3 bases and V 2 bases, and 1 base lay outside the gene matches. DNA for the CDR3: TGCGCCAGCAGTGAGGGGGAGGGCTACGAGCAGTACTTC. Translation gives CASSEGEGYEQYF.

This clone was found once. This sequence joins TRBV6-5 and TRBJ1-4; D unclear. Per the germline V gene, CDR1 is MNHEY and CDR2 is SVGAGI. V was cut by 7 bases and J by 0 bases, with 12 bases left in between. CDR3 length: 15 residues. The CDR3 DNA reads as TGTGCCAGCACCGGTAACGGAGCAACTAATGAAAAACTGTTTTTT. Translating it yields CASTGNGATNEKLFF.

The rearrangement uses TRBV11-2 and TRBJ1-1, with D tentatively TRBD1 (6 bases). There are 14 residues in the CDR3. V was clipped by 5 bases and J by 3 bases, with 13 bases between them. CDR1 is SGHAT and CDR2 is FQNNGV in the germline V gene. CDR3 region: CASSPRDTDTEAFF. CDR3 in DNA: TGTGCCAGCAGCCCGAGGGACACCGACACTGAAGCTTTCTTT.

The chain recombines TRBV28 with TRBJ1-5, with D possibly TRBD1 on 5 matching bases. V was clipped by 3 bases and J by 0 bases, with 15 bases between them. This CDR3 comprises 17 residues. From germline, CDR1 is MDHEN and CDR2 SYDVKM. The CDR3 DNA is TGTGCCAGCAGTTTCTCGGCAGGGACTTATAGCAATCAGCCCCAGCATTTT. It yields the protein CASSFSAGTYSNQPQHF.

The genes are TRBV21-1 and TRBJ2-7; the DNA was not used to check the table's D call, TRBD1. TRBV21-1 is a documented pseudogene. This CDR3 has 17 residues. The CDR3 DNA is TGTGCCAGCAGCACCCCGCCGGTCAGGGGGCTACCCTACGAGCAGTACTTC. This gives the protein CASSTPPVRGLPYEQYF.

As concerns this clone: In the same sample, other DNA sequences code for this CDR3. The genes are TRBV5-4 and TRBJ2-3; D unresolved. V shed 7 bases and J shed 0 bases, with 12 bases lying between them. Germline loops: CDR1 SGHNT, CDR2 YYREEE (reference sequence). The CDR3 loop spans 14 amino acids. The CDR3 region is CASSGLSSTDTQYF. The CDR3 DNA reads TGTGCCAGCTCTGGGTTGTCTAGCACAGATACGCAGTATTTT.

The chain recombines TRBV19 with TRBJ2-7, with D uncertain. The CDR3 spans 15 residues. Germline CDR1 and CDR2: LNHDA and SQIVND (reference sequence). V lost 3 bases and J lost 2, with 14 bases in between. CDR3 DNA sequence: TGTGCCAGTAGTATCAGTCCCTCCCCACCCTACGAGCAGTACTTC. It is translated as CASSISPSPPYEQYF.

The chain carries TRBV5-6 and TRBJ2-7; TRBD2 is a possible D gene (5 bases). Germline V gene sequence: CDR1 SGHDT, CDR2 YYEEEE. Trimming pared 4 bases from V and 7 bases from J, leaving 12 bases between. This CDR3 region has 12 residues. The CDR3 coding sequence is TGTGCCAGCAGCATACTAGTGGAAGAGCAGTACTTC. As protein: CASSILVEEQYF.

The chain employs TRBV30 and TRBJ1-5, with 8 nucleotides matching TRBD1. The J segment lost 4 bases and the V segment lost 4 bases, leaving 9 bases of the junction unmatched. Germline loops: CDR1 GTSNPN, CDR2 SVGIG (reference sequence). The CDR3 totals 15 residues. The CDR3 is CAWTLGQGGNQPQHF. As DNA, the CDR3 is TGTGCCTGGACCCTAGGACAGGGTGGAAATCAGCCCCAGCATTTT.

CDR3: CASSNPRLAGGTDTQYF. The CDR3 DNA is TGTGCCAGCAGCAATCCCCGACTAGCGGGAGGAACGGATACGCAGTATTTT. The rearrangement links TRBV28 to TRBJ2-3, with 13 bases identical to TRBD2. V shed 6 bases and J 6 bases; nucleotides not matched to a gene: 12. Germline lookup yields CDR1 MDHEN and CDR2 SYDVKM. The CDR3 sequence is 17 residues long.

This chain uses TRBV6-1 with TRBJ2-7, with 8 bases identical to TRBD1. The length of the CDR3 is 15 residues. The germline gives CDR1 MNHNS, CDR2 SASEGT. J was trimmed by 4 bases and V by 1 base; bases with no gene match: 6. This chain's CDR3 is CASSEDQGAGYEQYF. Written as DNA, the CDR3 is TGTGCCAGCAGTGAAGATCAGGGGGCGGGATACGAGCAGTACTTC.

The rearrangement uses TRBV28 and TRBJ2-1; D might be TRBD1 (6 bases). The CDR3 is made up of 14 amino acids. Per the germline V gene, CDR1 is MDHEN and CDR2 is SYDVKM. V lost 2 bases and J 9 bases, leaving 14 bases between the germline ends. The CDR3 DNA is TGTGCCAGCAGTTTAAGTGGAACCAGGGGTGAGCAGTTCTTC. Translation: CASSLSGTRGEQFF.

V and J are TRBV29-1 and TRBJ2-3; D is unclear. Germline lookup yields CDR1 SQVTM and CDR2 ANQGSEA. Trimming removed 0 bases from V and 3 bases from J, with 4 bases in between. The CDR3 has 12 amino acids. Here the CDR3 DNA reads TGCAGCGTTGAAGATATTACAGATACGCAGTATTTT. It encodes CSVEDITDTQYF.

V and J are TRBV6-5 and TRBJ2-5; either TRBD1 or TRBD2 may supply D (5 bases each). The DNA end is more similar to TRBJ2-7, so the J call may be wrong. This CDR3 spans 14 amino acids. Germline values: CDR1 MNHEY, CDR2 SVGAGI. In DNA, the CDR3 is TGTGCCAGCAGCCCGCTGGGGGACTCCTACGAGCAGTACTTC. Residues: CASSPLGDSYEQYF.